This section outlines one T cell receptor beta chain sequence together with its context. Its antigen is currently unknown. TCRdb keeps only in-frame clones here, not all; method: immunoSEQ multiplex PCR. The data contain approximately 100,000 clones, approximately 88% of them singletons. These data belong to a study of T cell responses to AZD1222 COVID-19 vaccine. In the study overall: It was second doses at about 4 or about 12 weeks that were pooled. Regarding the study as a whole: The study identified only six AZD1222 recipients as seropositive at baseline. The donors showed a predominance of white British ancestry and of females, with possible underestimation of clonal diversity. Within unmutated variant regions lay the reported targets of nearly half of spike-specific TCRs.

The CDR3 loop spans 13 amino acids. V dropped 4 bases and J dropped 6 bases, with 13 bases sitting between them. In germline, CDR1 is SGHRS, CDR2 YFSETQ. The starting material was peripheral blood, obtained on day 0 of AZD1222 vaccination. The V and J genes are TRBV5-1 and TRBJ1-2; a possible D gene is TRBD1 (5 bases). This TCR was recovered from an adult in good health. CDR3 residues: CASSTAGPNGYTF. As DNA, the CDR3 is TGCGCCAGCAGCACCGCGGGACCCAATGGCTACACCTTC.